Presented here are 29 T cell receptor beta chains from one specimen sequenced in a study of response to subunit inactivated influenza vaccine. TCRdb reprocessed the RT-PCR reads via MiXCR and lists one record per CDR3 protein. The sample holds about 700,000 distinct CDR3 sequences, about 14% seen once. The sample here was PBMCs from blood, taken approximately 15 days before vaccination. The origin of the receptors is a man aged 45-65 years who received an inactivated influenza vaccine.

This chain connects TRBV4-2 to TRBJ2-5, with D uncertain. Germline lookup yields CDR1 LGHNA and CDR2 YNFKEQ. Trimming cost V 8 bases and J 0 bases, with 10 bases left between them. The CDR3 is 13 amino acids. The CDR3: CASGRPDQETQYF. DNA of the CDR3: TGTGCCAGCGGCCGGCCAGACCAAGAGACCCAGTACTTC.

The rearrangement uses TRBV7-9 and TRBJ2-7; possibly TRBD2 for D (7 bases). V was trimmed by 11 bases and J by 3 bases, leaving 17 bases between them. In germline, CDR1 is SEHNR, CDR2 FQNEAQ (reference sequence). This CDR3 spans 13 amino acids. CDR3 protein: CALGAGAVYEQYF. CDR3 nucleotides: TGTGCCTTGGGGGCGGGAGCAGTCTACGAGCAGTACTTC.

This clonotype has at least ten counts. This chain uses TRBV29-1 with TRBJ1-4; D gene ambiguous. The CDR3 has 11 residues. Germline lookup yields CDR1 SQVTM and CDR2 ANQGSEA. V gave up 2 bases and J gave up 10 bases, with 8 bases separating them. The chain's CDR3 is CSVESPVKLFF. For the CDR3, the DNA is TGCAGCGTTGAATCCCCTGTAAAACTGTTTTTT.

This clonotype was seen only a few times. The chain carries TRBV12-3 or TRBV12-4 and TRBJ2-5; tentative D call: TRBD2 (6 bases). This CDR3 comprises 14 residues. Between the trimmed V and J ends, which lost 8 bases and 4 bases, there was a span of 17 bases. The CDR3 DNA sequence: TGTGCCAGCGCGGTAGGCTTGGGGGGAGAGACCCAGTACTTC. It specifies CASAVGLGGETQYF.

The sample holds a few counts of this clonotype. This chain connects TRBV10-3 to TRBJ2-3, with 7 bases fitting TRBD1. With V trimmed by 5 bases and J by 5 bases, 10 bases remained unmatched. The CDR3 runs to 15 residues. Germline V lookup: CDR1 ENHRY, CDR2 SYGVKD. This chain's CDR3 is CAISKAGTAEDTQYF. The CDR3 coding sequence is TGTGCCATCAGTAAAGCCGGGACAGCTGAAGATACGCAGTATTTT.

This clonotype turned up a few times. The CDR3 region is CSATTTPGQGVSAQYF. CDR3 in DNA: TGCAGTGCAACGACTACCCCGGGACAGGGGGTATCGGCCCAGTACTTC. V gene TRBV20-1 combines with J gene TRBJ2-5, with TRBD1 matching 11 bases. Germline CDR1 is DFQATT and CDR2 is SNEGSKA (reference sequence). There are 16 residues in the CDR3. The ends lost 6 bases at V and 9 bases at J; junction bases unmatched: 18.

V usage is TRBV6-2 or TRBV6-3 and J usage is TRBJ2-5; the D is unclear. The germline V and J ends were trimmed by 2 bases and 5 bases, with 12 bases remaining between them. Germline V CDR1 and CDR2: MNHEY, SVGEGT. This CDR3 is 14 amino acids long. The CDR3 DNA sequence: TGTGCCAGCAGTTACCCAGACGAGGTGGAGACCCAGTACTTC. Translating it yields CASSYPDEVETQYF.

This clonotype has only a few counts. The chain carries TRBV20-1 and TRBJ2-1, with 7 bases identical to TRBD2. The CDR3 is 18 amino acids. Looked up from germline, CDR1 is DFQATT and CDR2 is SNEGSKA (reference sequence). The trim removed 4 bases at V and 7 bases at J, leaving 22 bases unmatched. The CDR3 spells CSAKSTKKRDLGLNEQFF. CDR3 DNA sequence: TGCAGTGCTAAATCTACCAAGAAGCGGGATTTAGGGCTTAATGAGCAGTTCTTC.

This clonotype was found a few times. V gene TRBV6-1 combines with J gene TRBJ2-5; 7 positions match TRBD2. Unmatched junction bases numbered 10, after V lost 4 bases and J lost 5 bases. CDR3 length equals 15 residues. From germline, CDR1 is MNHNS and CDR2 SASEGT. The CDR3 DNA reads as TGTGCCAGCAGTGTGCGACGGGGGGAATGGGAGACCCAGTACTTC. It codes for CASSVRRGEWETQYF.

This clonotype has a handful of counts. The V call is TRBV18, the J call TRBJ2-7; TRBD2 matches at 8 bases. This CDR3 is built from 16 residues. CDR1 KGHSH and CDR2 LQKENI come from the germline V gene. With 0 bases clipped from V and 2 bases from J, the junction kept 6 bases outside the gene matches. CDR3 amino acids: CASSPPQLAGTYEQYF. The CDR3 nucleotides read TGTGCCAGCTCACCACCGCAGCTAGCGGGTACCTACGAGCAGTACTTC.

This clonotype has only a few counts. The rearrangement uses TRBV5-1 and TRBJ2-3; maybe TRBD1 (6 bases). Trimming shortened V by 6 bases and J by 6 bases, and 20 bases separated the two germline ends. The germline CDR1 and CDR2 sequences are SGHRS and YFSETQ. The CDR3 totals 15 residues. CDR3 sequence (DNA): TGCGCCAGCAATCCCGGGACACCCAGTCCGGATACGCAGTATTTT. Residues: CASNPGTPSPDTQYF.

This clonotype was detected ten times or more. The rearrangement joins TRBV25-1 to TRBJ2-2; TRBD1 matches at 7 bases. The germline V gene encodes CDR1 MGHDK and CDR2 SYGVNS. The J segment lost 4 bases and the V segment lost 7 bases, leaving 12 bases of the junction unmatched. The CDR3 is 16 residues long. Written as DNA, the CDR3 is TGTGCCAGCACAACTTTACAGGGGATTGGCACCGGGGAGCTGTTTTTT. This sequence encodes CASTTLQGIGTGELFF.

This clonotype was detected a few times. Here the CDR3 reads CASTATAGVETQYF. The CDR3 DNA reads as TGCGCCAGCACGGCCACCGCTGGGGTGGAGACCCAGTACTTC. This chain joins TRBV5-1 and TRBJ2-5, with D uncertain. Germline assignment: CDR1 SGHRS and CDR2 YFSETQ. The CDR3 has 14 amino acids. The ends were cut back, 6 bases at V and 5 bases at J, with 17 bases in the middle.

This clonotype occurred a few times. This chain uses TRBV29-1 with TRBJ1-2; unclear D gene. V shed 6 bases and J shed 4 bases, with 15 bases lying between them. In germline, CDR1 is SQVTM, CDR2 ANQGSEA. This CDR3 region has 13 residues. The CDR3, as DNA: TGCAGCGTCCTGACCCCGACTGCCTATGGCTACACCTTC. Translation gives CSVLTPTAYGYTF.

CDR3 in DNA: TGTGCCAGCAGCGTAGGCAGGGGGGGAGGGCCATCCTCCTACAATGAGCAGTTCTTC. Translated, it gives CASSVGRGGGPSSYNEQFF. The J gene is TRBJ2-1, the V gene TRBV9; D may correspond to TRBD1 or TRBD2 (7 bases each). Germline lookup yields CDR1 SGDLS and CDR2 YYNGEE. The CDR3 consists of 19 residues. The V gene lost 0 bases and the J gene lost 0 bases, with 19 bases spanning the gap.

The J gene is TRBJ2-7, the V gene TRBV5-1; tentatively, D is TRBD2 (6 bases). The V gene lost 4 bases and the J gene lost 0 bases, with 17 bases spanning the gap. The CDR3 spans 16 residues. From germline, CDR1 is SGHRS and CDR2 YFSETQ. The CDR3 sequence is CASSGALARSSYEQYF. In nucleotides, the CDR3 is TGCGCCAGCAGCGGAGCTCTAGCGCGGAGCTCCTACGAGCAGTACTTC.

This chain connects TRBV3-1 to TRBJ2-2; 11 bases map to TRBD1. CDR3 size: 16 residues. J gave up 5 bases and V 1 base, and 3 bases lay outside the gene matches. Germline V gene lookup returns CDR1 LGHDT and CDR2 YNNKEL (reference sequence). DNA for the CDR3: TGTGCCAGCAGCCAAGGGACAGGGGGCCGAACCGGGGAGCTGTTTTTT. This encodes CASSQGTGGRTGELFF. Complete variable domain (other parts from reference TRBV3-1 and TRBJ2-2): DTAVSQTPKYLVTQMGNDKSIKCEQNLGHDTMYWYKQDSKKFLKIMFSYNNKELIINETVPNRFSPKSPDKAHLNLHINSLELGDSAVYFCASSQGTGGRTGELFFGEGSRLTVL.

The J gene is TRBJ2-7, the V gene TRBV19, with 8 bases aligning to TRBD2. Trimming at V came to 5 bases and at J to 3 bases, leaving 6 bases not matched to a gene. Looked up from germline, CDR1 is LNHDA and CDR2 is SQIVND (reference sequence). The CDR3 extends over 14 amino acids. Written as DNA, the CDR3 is TGTGCCAGTAGTGTGGCGGGGGGCCGCTACGAGCAGTACTTC. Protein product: CASSVAGGRYEQYF. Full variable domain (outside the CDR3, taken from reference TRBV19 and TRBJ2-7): DGGITQSPKYLFRKEGQNVTLSCEQNLNHDAMYWYRQDPGQGLRLIYYSQIVNDFQKGDIAEGYSVSREKKESFPLTVTSAQKNPTAFYLCASSVAGGRYEQYFGPGTRLTVT.

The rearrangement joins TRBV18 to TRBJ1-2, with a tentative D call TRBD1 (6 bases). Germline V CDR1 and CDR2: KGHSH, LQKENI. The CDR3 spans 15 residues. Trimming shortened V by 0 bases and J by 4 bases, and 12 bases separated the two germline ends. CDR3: CASSPPGHDLYGYTF. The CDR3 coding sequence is TGTGCCAGCTCACCACCGGGACACGACCTCTATGGCTACACCTTC.

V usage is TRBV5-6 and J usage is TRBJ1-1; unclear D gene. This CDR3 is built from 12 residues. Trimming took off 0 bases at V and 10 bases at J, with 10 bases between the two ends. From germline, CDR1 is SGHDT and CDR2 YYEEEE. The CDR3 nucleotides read TGTGCCAGCAGCTTGGCCTACGGTGGAGCTTTCTTT. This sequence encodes CASSLAYGGAFF.

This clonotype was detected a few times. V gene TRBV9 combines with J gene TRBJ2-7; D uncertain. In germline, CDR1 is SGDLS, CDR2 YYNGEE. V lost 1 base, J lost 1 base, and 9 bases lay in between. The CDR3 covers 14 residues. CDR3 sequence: CASSVSVESYEQYF. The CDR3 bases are TGTGCCAGCAGCGTATCGGTCGAATCCTACGAGCAGTACTTC.

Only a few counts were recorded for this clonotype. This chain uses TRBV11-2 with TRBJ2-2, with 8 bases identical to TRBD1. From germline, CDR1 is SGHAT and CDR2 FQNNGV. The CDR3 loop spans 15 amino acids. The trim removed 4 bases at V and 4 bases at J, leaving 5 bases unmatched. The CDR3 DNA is TGTGCCAGCAGCTCGCGGACAGGGACCACCGGGGAGCTGTTTTTT. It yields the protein CASSSRTGTTGELFF.

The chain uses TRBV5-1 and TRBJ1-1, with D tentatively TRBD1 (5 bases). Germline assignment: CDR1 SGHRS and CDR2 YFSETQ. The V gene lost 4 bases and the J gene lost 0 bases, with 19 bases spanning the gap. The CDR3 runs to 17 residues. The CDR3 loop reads CASSPRRGIWMNTEAFF. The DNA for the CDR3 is TGCGCCAGCAGCCCCCGAAGGGGTATCTGGATGAACACTGAAGCTTTCTTT.

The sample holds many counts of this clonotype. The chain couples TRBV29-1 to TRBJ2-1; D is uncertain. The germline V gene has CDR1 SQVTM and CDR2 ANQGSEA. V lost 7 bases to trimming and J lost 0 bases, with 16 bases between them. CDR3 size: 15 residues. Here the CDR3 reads CSAAETDSSYNEQFF. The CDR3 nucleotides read TGCAGCGCGGCCGAGACCGATAGCTCCTACAATGAGCAGTTCTTC.

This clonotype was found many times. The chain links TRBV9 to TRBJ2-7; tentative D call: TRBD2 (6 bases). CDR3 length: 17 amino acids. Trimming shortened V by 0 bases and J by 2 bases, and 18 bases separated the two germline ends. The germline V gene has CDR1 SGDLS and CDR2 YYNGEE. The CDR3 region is CASSVGVGERRAYEQYF. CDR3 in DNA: TGTGCCAGCAGCGTAGGAGTTGGGGAGCGGAGGGCCTACGAGCAGTACTTC.

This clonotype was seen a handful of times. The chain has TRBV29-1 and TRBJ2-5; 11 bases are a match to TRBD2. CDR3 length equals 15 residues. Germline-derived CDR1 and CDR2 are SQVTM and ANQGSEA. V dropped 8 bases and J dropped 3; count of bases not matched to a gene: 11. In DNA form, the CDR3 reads TGCAGCCTCACCATTAGCGGGAGGGCCGAAGAGACCCAGTACTTC. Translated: CSLTISGRAEETQYF.

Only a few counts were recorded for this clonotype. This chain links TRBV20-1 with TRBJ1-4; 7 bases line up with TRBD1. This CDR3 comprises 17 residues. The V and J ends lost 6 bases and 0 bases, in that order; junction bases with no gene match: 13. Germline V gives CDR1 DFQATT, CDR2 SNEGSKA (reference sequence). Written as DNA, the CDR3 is TGCAGTGCACAATCCGGGACAGAGCTTGCAACTAATGAAAAACTGTTTTTT. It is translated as CSAQSGTELATNEKLFF.

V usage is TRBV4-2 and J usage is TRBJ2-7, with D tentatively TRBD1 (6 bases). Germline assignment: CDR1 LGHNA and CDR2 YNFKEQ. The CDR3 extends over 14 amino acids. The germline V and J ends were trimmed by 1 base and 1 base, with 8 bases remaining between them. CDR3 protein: CASSQVDRSYEQYF. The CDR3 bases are TGTGCCAGCAGCCAAGTGGACAGATCCTACGAGCAGTACTTC.

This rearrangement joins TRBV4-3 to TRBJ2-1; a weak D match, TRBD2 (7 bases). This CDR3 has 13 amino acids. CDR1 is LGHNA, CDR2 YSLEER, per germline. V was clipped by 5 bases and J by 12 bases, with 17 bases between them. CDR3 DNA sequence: TGCGCCAGCAGCAACAGAGGGGGGGGTGGGCAGTTCTTC. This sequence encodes CASSNRGGGGQFF.